The 29 T cell receptor beta chains below come from one sample, sequenced in a study of blood T cell repertoires in COVID-19. Clones were sequenced by immunoSEQ multiplex PCR, and TCRdb holds only the in-frame ones, with some missing. The data hold about 23,000 clones, with approximately 90% observed a single time. Sequencing input: peripheral blood. The receptors stem from a woman of 80 years or more with active COVID-19.

V usage is TRBV12-3 or TRBV12-4 and J usage is TRBJ2-1, with D perhaps matching TRBD1 (6 bases). The CDR3 is 13 residues long. V was trimmed by 4 bases and J by 4 bases, leaving 8 bases between them. The CDR3 spells CASSWDTYNEQFF. DNA of the CDR3: TGTGCCAGCAGTTGGGACACTTACAATGAGCAGTTCTTC.

The CDR3 loop reads CSASRTENSEAFF. The CDR3 coding sequence is TGCAGTGCTAGTCGGACAGAGAATTCTGAAGCTTTCTTT. The gene calls are TRBV20-1 and TRBJ1-1, with D possibly being TRBD1 (6 bases). The CDR3 loop spans 13 amino acids. V was clipped by 3 bases and J by 6 bases, with 14 bases between them. Germline V gene sequence: CDR1 DFQATT, CDR2 SNEGSKA (reference sequence).

The genes are TRBV19 and TRBJ1-1; perhaps TRBD1 as D (6 bases). The CDR3 spans 14 residues. Trimming took off 6 bases at V and 0 bases at J, with 11 bases between the two ends. The germline V gene has CDR1 LNHDA and CDR2 SQIVND (reference sequence). Written as DNA, the CDR3 is TGTGCCAGTAGGCCGGACAGAGTGAACACTGAAGCTTTCTTT. Amino acid sequence: CASRPDRVNTEAFF.

The chain links TRBV6-2 or TRBV6-3 to TRBJ1-5; 9 bases are shared with TRBD1. CDR3 size: 15 residues. V shed 4 bases, J shed 5 bases, and the junction held 6 bases outside the gene matches. Germline assignment: CDR1 MNHEY and CDR2 SVGEGT. The CDR3 spells CASSSTGGLHQPQHF. For the CDR3, the DNA is TGTGCCAGCAGTTCGACAGGGGGGTTGCATCAGCCCCAGCATTTT.

V usage is TRBV30 and J usage is TRBJ1-4; TRBD1 matches 9 bases. The CDR3 extends over 13 amino acids. The ends lost 5 bases at V and 7 bases at J; junction bases unmatched: 5. Germline CDR1 reads GTSNPN; CDR2 reads SVGIG (reference sequence). In DNA form, the CDR3 reads TGTGCCTGGTCGGAGACAGGGGGTGAAAAACTGTTTTTT. Amino acid sequence: CAWSETGGEKLFF.

The rearrangement joins TRBV4-1 to TRBJ2-1, with 12 bases lining up with TRBD2. The CDR3 extends over 16 amino acids. J was trimmed by 3 bases and V by 4 bases; bases with no gene match: 4. Looked up from germline, CDR1 is MGHRA and CDR2 is YSYEKL. The CDR3 DNA reads as TGCGCCAGCAGCCGAGAGACTAGCGGGGGCTACAATGAGCAGTTCTTC. Protein: CASSRETSGGYNEQFF.

The chain is built from TRBV4-3 and TRBJ2-2; 7 positions match TRBD2. Losses at the gene ends were 0 bases for V and 0 bases for J; bases not matched to a gene: 1. CDR3 length: 16 amino acids. The V gene's germline CDR1 is LGHNA and CDR2 YSLEER. CDR3 sequence: CASSQEAGANTGELFF. The CDR3, as DNA: TGCGCCAGCAGCCAAGAGGCGGGGGCGAACACCGGGGAGCTGTTTTTT.

This sequence joins TRBV6-5 and TRBJ1-4; weak D call: TRBD1 (6 bases). Trimming took off 4 bases at V and 0 bases at J, with 9 bases between the two ends. This CDR3 contains 15 residues. Looked up from germline, CDR1 is MNHEY and CDR2 is SVGAGI. CDR3: CASSWTAPTNEKLFF. In DNA form, the CDR3 reads TGTGCCAGCAGTTGGACAGCCCCAACTAATGAAAAACTGTTTTTT.

The chain employs TRBV3-1 (or the pseudogene TRBV3-2) and TRBJ2-5, with unresolved D. Germline values: CDR1 LGHDT, CDR2 YNNKEL (reference sequence). Trimming shortened V by 5 bases and J by 5 bases, and 18 bases separated the two germline ends. The CDR3 runs to 15 residues. The CDR3, as DNA: TGTGCCAGCAGCGTCGCAGGAAGGTTCGGTGAGACCCAGTACTTC. Encoded protein: CASSVAGRFGETQYF.

The chain combines TRBV7-3 with TRBJ2-7, with TRBD1 matching over 7 bases. This CDR3 spans 15 amino acids. After removal of 6 bases from V and 2 bases from J, the junction contained 10 bases not matched to a gene. The germline gives CDR1 SGHTA, CDR2 FQGTGA. The CDR3 sequence: CASRDAGTAAYEQYF. DNA of the CDR3: TGTGCCAGCAGGGATGCCGGGACAGCCGCCTACGAGCAGTACTTC.

As regards this clone: Other DNA sequences of this sample code for an identical CDR3. The chain uses TRBV18 and TRBJ1-1; D perhaps matches TRBD1 (5 bases). The V and J ends lost 4 bases and 4 bases respectively, with 10 bases between them. Germline V gene sequence: CDR1 KGHSH, CDR2 LQKENI. The length of the CDR3 is 13 residues. The CDR3 nucleotides are TGTGCCAGCTCACGCCAGGGTGGCACTGAAGCTTTCTTT. It translates to CASSRQGGTEAFF.

The rearrangement joins TRBV7-3 to TRBJ2-1; the D gene is possibly TRBD2 (6 bases). Germline V CDR1 and CDR2: SGHTA, FQGTGA. The CDR3 runs to 14 residues. The V gene lost 2 bases and the J gene lost 8 bases, with 13 bases spanning the gap. CDR3 DNA sequence: TGTGCCAGCAGCTTAGCTTACGGCGGGGATGAGCAGTTCTTC. Amino acids: CASSLAYGGDEQFF. The full variable domain, in which reference TRBV7-3 and TRBJ2-1 provide the parts outside the CDR3, is GAGVSQTPSNKVTEKGKYVELRCDPISGHTALYWYRQSLGQGPEFLIYFQGTGAADDSGLPNDRFFAVRPEGSVSTLKIQRTERGDSAVYLCASSLAYGGDEQFFGPGTRLTVL.

This clone has a handful of counts. This chain uses TRBV7-2 with TRBJ2-1; 10 positions match TRBD2. The CDR3 has 17 amino acids. V lost 1 base and J lost 5; bases outside the gene matches: 8. The germline CDR1 and CDR2 sequences are SGHTA and FQGNSA. CDR3 region: CASSLESGGARDNEQFF. The CDR3 nucleotides are TGTGCCAGCAGCTTAGAAAGCGGGGGGGCTCGGGACAATGAGCAGTTCTTC.

This clone occurred once. This chain joins TRBV19 and TRBJ1-5; D might be TRBD1 (6 bases). The CDR3 is 17 amino acids. Germline lookup yields CDR1 LNHDA and CDR2 SQIVND (reference sequence). The V end lost 5 bases, the J end lost 7 bases, and 24 bases lay between the germline ends. The CDR3 spells CASSLGDRRGWGQPQHF. The CDR3 DNA sequence: TGTGCCAGTAGTCTAGGAGACAGGAGAGGGTGGGGACAGCCCCAGCATTTT.

This clone was seen more than once but under ten times. The chain uses TRBV5-6 and TRBJ1-2; maybe TRBD1 (6 bases). V dropped 0 bases and J dropped 8 bases, with 11 bases sitting between them. The length of the CDR3 is 13 residues. CDR1 is SGHDT and CDR2 is YYEEEE in the germline V gene. The DNA for the CDR3 is TGTGCCAGCAGCTTGGTTGCAGGGGTAGGCTACACCTTC. It codes for CASSLVAGVGYTF. Combining the CDR3 with reference TRBV5-6 and TRBJ1-2 gives the whole variable domain DAGVTQSPTHLIKTRGQQVTLRCSPKSGHDTVSWYQQALGQGPQFIFQYYEEEERQRGNFPDRFSGHQFPNYSSELNVNALLLGDSALYLCASSLVAGVGYTFGSGTRLTVV.

V and J are TRBV7-6 and TRBJ2-1; D possibly corresponds to TRBD1 (5 bases). V was cut by 5 bases and J by 2 bases, with 10 bases left in between. CDR1 SGHVS and CDR2 FNYEAQ come from the germline V gene. The CDR3 length is 14 residues. CDR3 bases: TGTGCCAGCAGCCAGGGTCAAACCTACAATGAGCAGTTCTTC. Encoded protein: CASSQGQTYNEQFF.

V is TRBV9 and J is TRBJ1-1, with a tentative D call TRBD1 (6 bases). Germline V gene sequence: CDR1 SGDLS, CDR2 YYNGEE. The CDR3 runs 13 residues. V shed 4 bases and J shed 1 base, with 8 bases lying between them. DNA of the CDR3: TGTGCCAGCAGCCCGACAGGGAACACTGAAGCTTTCTTT. Translation: CASSPTGNTEAFF.

V usage is TRBV18 and J usage is TRBJ1-1; D is uncertain. Germline loops: CDR1 KGHSH, CDR2 LQKENI. The CDR3 extends over 15 amino acids. V was trimmed by 0 bases and J by 0 bases, leaving 8 bases between them. The CDR3, as DNA: TGTGCCAGCTCACCACCCTCAACATTGAACACTGAAGCTTTCTTT. This translates into CASSPPSTLNTEAFF.

V is TRBV6-5 and J is TRBJ2-5; 7 nucleotides agree with TRBD1. With 4 bases clipped from V and 2 bases from J, the junction kept 4 bases outside the gene matches. This CDR3 has 14 amino acids. Germline V lookup: CDR1 MNHEY, CDR2 SVGAGI. The CDR3 nucleotides read TGTGCCAGCAGTTGGGTACAGGGGCAAGAGACCCAGTACTTC. Protein: CASSWVQGQETQYF.

This chain joins TRBV10-1 and TRBJ1-2, with D possibly being TRBD1 (6 bases). CDR3 size: 16 residues. CDR1 and CDR2 from the germline V gene are WNHNN and SYGVQD (reference sequence). The germline V and J ends were trimmed by 2 bases and 4 bases, with 17 bases remaining between them. The CDR3 loop is CASSEPQGGAPYGYTF. CDR3 DNA sequence: TGCGCCAGCAGTGAGCCACAGGGCGGCGCTCCCTATGGCTACACCTTC.

The chain couples TRBV4-3 to TRBJ1-2; D is undetermined. The CDR3 has 14 amino acids. V lost 0 bases to trimming and J lost 5 bases, with 10 bases between them. Germline CDR1 is LGHNA and CDR2 is YSLEER. CDR3 coding DNA: TGCGCCAGCAGCCAAGATCTTAGCCCTTATGGCTACACCTTC. It codes for CASSQDLSPYGYTF.

The chain is built from TRBV7-9 and TRBJ1-5; 11 bases are shared with TRBD1. With 6 bases clipped from V and 4 bases from J, the junction kept 11 bases outside the gene matches. This CDR3 is built from 17 residues. Per germline, CDR1 SEHNR and CDR2 FQNEAQ (reference sequence). The CDR3 protein is CASSSIPGTGGNQPQHF. The CDR3 DNA follows: TGTGCCAGCAGTTCTATCCCCGGGACAGGGGGGAATCAGCCCCAGCATTTT.

The chain uses TRBV24-1 and TRBJ2-7, with 7 bases identical to TRBD1. The ends lost 9 bases at V and 2 bases at J; junction bases unmatched: 9. The CDR3 runs 14 residues. Germline-derived CDR1 and CDR2 are KGHDR and SFDVKD. DNA for the CDR3: TGTGCCACCCGCTACAGGGGCCGCGCCTACGAGCAGTACTTC. As protein: CATRYRGRAYEQYF.

A single count supports this clone. V and J are TRBV5-1 and TRBJ2-5; TRBD2 might be the D (6 bases). V lost 6 bases to trimming and J lost 5 bases, with 11 bases between them. Per germline, CDR1 SGHRS and CDR2 YFSETQ. The CDR3 runs to 12 residues. CDR3 DNA: TGCGCCAGCAAGCTGGAGGGTGAGACCCAGTACTTC. Translating gives CASKLEGETQYF.

This chain joins TRBV6-5 and TRBJ2-7, with 12 positions matching TRBD2. This CDR3 has 13 residues. With V trimmed by 6 bases and J by 9 bases, 6 bases remained unmatched. Germline CDR1 reads MNHEY; CDR2 reads SVGAGI. The CDR3 DNA reads TGTGCCAGCAGCCGGACTAGCGGGGCCCCGCAGTACTTC. It yields the protein CASSRTSGAPQYF.

The V and J genes are TRBV19 and TRBJ2-1, with TRBD2 as a possible D gene (7 bases). The germline gives CDR1 LNHDA, CDR2 SQIVND (reference sequence). The CDR3 spans 14 residues. Trimming shortened V by 7 bases and J by 3 bases, and 13 bases separated the two germline ends. For the CDR3, the DNA is TGTGCCAGTATTGGGGGGGCAAGCTACAATGAGCAGTTCTTC. Protein sequence: CASIGGASYNEQFF. Full variable domain (rest looked up from reference TRBV19 and TRBJ2-1): DGGITQSPKYLFRKEGQNVTLSCEQNLNHDAMYWYRQDPGQGLRLIYYSQIVNDFQKGDIAEGYSVSREKKESFPLTVTSAQKNPTAFYLCASIGGASYNEQFFGPGTRLTVL.

V is TRBV7-6 and J is TRBJ2-3, with TRBD2 matching 7 bases. The CDR3 consists of 17 residues. V lost 1 base to trimming and J lost 0 bases; unmatched junction nucleotides: 7. The germline V gene has CDR1 SGHVS and CDR2 FNYEAQ. The chain's CDR3 is CASSLGGLADSTDTQYF. CDR3 in DNA: TGTGCCAGCAGCTTAGGGGGCCTAGCGGATAGCACAGATACGCAGTATTTT.

The gene calls are TRBV5-1 and TRBJ2-1; 10 bases match TRBD2. The CDR3 extends over 20 amino acids. The germline V gene has CDR1 SGHRS and CDR2 YFSETQ. Trimming at V came to 0 bases and at J to 0 bases, leaving 12 bases not matched to a gene. The CDR3 DNA reads TGCGCCAGCAGCTTGGACGGGACTAGCGTAGCAAATCCCTCCTACAATGAGCAGTTCTTC. Its protein is CASSLDGTSVANPSYNEQFF.

The chain uses TRBV10-1 and TRBJ2-1, with TRBD2 matching over 10 bases. The CDR3 is 16 amino acids. V gave up 3 bases and J gave up 8 bases; unmatched junction bases: 10. Germline V gene data show CDR1 as WNHNN and CDR2 as SYGVQD (reference sequence). The CDR3 bases are TGCGCCAGCAGTGATACTCGGGCTAGCGGGGGTGATGAGCAGTTCTTC. The encoded protein is CASSDTRASGGDEQFF.